This is a list of T cell receptor beta chains from one sample in a study of CD8 T cells in ankylosing spondylitis. TCRdb fed the 5' RACE reads into MiXCR, producing one record per CDR3 protein. The table lists roughly 700,000 distinct CDR3 sequences, 19% of them singletons, with about 19% in the top ten. Sequencing was done on a sample of blood, either unsorted or a sorted T cell fraction (not recorded which). The receptor set was obtained from a male donor with ankylosing spondylitis. CDR3s include the opening cysteine and the closing phenylalanine or tryptophan. A D gene is named only where the DNA matches it firmly. Where a row states a size, it is once, few, many or the class of an expanded clone; other rows omit it.

>TRBJ2-1|.|TRBD2|TRBV20-1
TGCAGTGCTCTTCCCCTAGCGGGGTACAATGAGCAGTTCTTC
CSALPLAGYNEQFF
>TRBJ2-5|few|.|TRBV27
TGTGCCAGCGGGACCAGTGAAGAGACCCAGTACTTC
CASGTSEETQYF
>TRBJ1-5|few|.|TRBV9
TGTGCCAGCAGCCCCGCGGGTTCGGGTCGGCCCCAGCATTTT
CASSPAGSGRPQHF
>TRBJ1-3|.|.|TRBV18
TGTGCCAGCTCACCAGTGGCAGGGGCTGGAAACACCATATATTTT
CASSPVAGAGNTIYF
>TRBJ2-2|.|.|TRBV12-3/TRBV12-4
TGTGCCAGCAGTTTGGCGCCGGGTCTCAGAACGAACACCGGGGAGCTGTTTTTT
CASSLAPGLRTNTGELFF
>TRBJ1-5|many|.|TRBV12-3/TRBV12-4
TGTGCCAGCAGAGCTGATCTCAATCAGCCCCAGCATTTT
CASRADLNQPQHF
>TRBJ1-2|few|TRBD1|TRBV4-3
TGCGCCAGCAGCCAAGTTACTGTAGACAGGGTCTATGGCTACACCTTC
CASSQVTVDRVYGYTF
>TRBJ2-7|many|.|TRBV2
TGTGCCAGCAGTGGGGGGATTGGGGACTACGAGCAGTACTTC
CASSGGIGDYEQYF
>TRBJ2-7|few|.|TRBV24-1
TGTGCCACCAGTGAACCTCCTACGGCCTACGAGCAGTACTTC
CATSEPPTAYEQYF
>TRBJ2-1|many|TRBD2|TRBV20-1
TGCAGTGGACTAGCGGGATTGGGCAATGAGCAGTTCTTC
CSGLAGLGNEQFF
>TRBJ1-2|.|TRBD1|TRBV12-3/TRBV12-4
TGTGCCAGCAGGGGGACAGGGCCGAATGGCTACACCTTC
CASRGTGPNGYTF
>TRBJ2-6|.|.|TRBV12-3/TRBV12-4
TGTGCCAGCAGTCCCTGGGGGGTAACAACTGGGGCCAACGTCCTGACTTTC
CASSPWGVTTGANVLTF
>TRBJ1-1|.|.|TRBV7-8
TGTGCCAGCAGCTCCAGGACTCAGAACACTGAAGCTTTCTTT
CASSSRTQNTEAFF
>TRBJ1-5|.|.|TRBV25-1
TGTGACAGCAGTGAATGGGGCAATCAGCCCCAGCATTTT
CDSSEWGNQPQHF
>TRBJ2-1|.|TRBD1|TRBV20-1
TGCAGTGCTAGAGATATGGACAGGGAGTCCAATGAGCAGTTCTTC
CSARDMDRESNEQFF
>TRBJ2-3|.|.|TRBV10-3
TGTGCCATCAGTGACCCGAGCCGGTCGACAGATACGCAGTATTTT
CAISDPSRSTDTQYF
>TRBJ2-2|few|.|TRBV6-1
TGTGCCGCTCGGCCAGGGGCCCCTCGGACCGGGGAGCTGTTTTTT
CAARPGAPRTGELFF
>TRBJ2-2|few|.|TRBV6-1
TGTGCCAGCAGAAGTTACCCTGCGTCGAGCACCGGGGAGCTGTTTTTT
CASRSYPASSTGELFF
>TRBJ2-3|.|TRBD1|TRBV6-1
TGTGCCAGCAGACAAGACAGGGGCACAGATACGCAGTATTTT
CASRQDRGTDTQYF
>TRBJ2-7|few|.|TRBV9
TGTGCCAGCAGCGTAGAAGGAGCCCCATCCGAGCAGTACTTC
CASSVEGAPSEQYF
>TRBJ2-1|.|TRBD2|TRBV12-3/TRBV12-4
TGTGCCAGCACCCCAGCGGGAGAGTCCTACAATGAGCAGTTCTTC
CASTPAGESYNEQFF
>TRBJ2-3|.|TRBD2|TRBV4-1
TGCGCCAGCAGCCAAGAAAGTGCACTAGCGGGGGAAGGAGATACGCAGTATTTT
CASSQESALAGEGDTQYF
>TRBJ2-1|.|TRBD1|TRBV12-3/TRBV12-4
TGTGCCAGCAGCCCTCCCACAGGGGGGTCCTACAATGAGCAGTTCTTC
CASSPPTGGSYNEQFF